What follows describes a single T cell receptor (beta chain). This clone was counted a single time. Its cognate antigen has yet to be identified. No quality values exist for individual bases; no much larger clone is one base distant. Each collaborating institution followed its own protocols to collect whole blood in K2EDTA tubes. For TCRbeta analysis, collaborators shipped samples in one of three forms: frozen whole blood, isolated PBMCs, or DNA extracted from either of those sample types. TCRbeta CDR3 regions were amplified from genomic DNA using the immunoSEQ Assay, a bias-controlled multiplex PCR. The paper's data handling went like this. The number of nucleated cells in each sample was estimated from the amplification of reference gene primers within the assay. To quantify the absolute abundance of each unique TCRbeta CDR3 rearrangement, sequence reads were collapsed and filtered. For each sample, productive Simpson clonality was calculated as the square root of Simpson's diversity index over productive rearrangements. Drawn from immuneACCESS, this table holds only the in-frame rearrangements with V and J called that TCRdb kept. Clones are partly lost; checked studies trace under half to an unresolved V gene and leave the rest unexplained. The V and J calls and clone size come from that table; D and trimming were worked out from the DNA. Counted in this sample were some 99,000 clones; around four fifths of them appeared once. The leading ten clones occupy 18% of the sample.

The sample is drawn from a study of blood T cell repertoires in COVID-19 (dated by TCRdb to the early 2020s). Some background on the complete study: The collaborator samples originated in the United States, Italy and Spain and spanned the acute and convalescent phases of COVID-19. The sample metadata nearly always contained a de-identified subject ID, COVID-19 status, age in years and sex. The material from the prospective study consisted of cDNA or gDNA derived from T cells, B-cell-depleted T cells, or PBMCs. Deeply sampled blood TCRbeta repertoires from subjects exposed to, actively infected with, or recovered from COVID-19 were included in the dataset. Samples were obtained from the ongoing ImmuneRACE study (first 160 participants) and from approximately 1,200 subjects provided by 6 global collaborators. The repertoires were made available in a free public database intended to serve as a resource for research on the immune response to SARS-CoV-2. Where available, HLA class I and class II types were taken from metadata supplied by the sample provider and were not determined by assay-based typing. Here is what the overall study found, with its caveats: How much clinical and demographic metadata was included differed by source and by participant, and the metadata was provided uncurated.

Input material: peripheral blood. The sequence was collected from a woman aged 55-69 years with acute or convalescent COVID-19.

CDR3 sequence: CASSRDRGTEAFF. Read as DNA, the sequence is TGTGCCAGTAGTAGGGACAGGGGCACTGAAGCTTTCTTT. The chain is assembled from TRBV19 and TRBJ1-1, with 10 bases in between that match TRBD1. Ends trimmed: V by 4 bases, J by 4 bases; bases unmatched to a gene: 0. CDR1 and CDR2, per the germline V gene (reference sequence), are LNHDA and SQIVND. Including the terminal cysteine and phenylalanine, the CDR3 comprises 13 residues. The DNA shown is the 39-base CDR3, in frame from base 1.